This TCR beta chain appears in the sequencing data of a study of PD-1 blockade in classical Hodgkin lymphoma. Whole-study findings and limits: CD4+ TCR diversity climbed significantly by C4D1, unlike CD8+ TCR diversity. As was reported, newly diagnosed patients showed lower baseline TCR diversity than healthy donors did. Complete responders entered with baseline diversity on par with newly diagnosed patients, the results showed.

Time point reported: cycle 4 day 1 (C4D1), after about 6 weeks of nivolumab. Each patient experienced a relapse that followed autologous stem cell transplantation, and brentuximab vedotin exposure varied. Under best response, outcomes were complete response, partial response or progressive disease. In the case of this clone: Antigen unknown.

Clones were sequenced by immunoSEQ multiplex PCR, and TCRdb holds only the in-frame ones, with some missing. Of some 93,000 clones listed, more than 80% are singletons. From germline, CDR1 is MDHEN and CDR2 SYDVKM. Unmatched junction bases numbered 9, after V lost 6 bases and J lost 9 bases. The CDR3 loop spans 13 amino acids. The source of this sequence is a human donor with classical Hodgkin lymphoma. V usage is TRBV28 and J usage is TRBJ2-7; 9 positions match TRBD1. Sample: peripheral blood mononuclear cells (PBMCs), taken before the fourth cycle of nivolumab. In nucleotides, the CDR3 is TGTGCCAGCAGCTTCGGGACAGGGTTAGTGCAGTACTTC. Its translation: CASSFGTGLVQYF.